This T cell receptor beta chain is from a study of monozygotic twins with inflammatory bowel disease. The CDR3 is 13 residues long. In germline, CDR1 is LGHNA, CDR2 YNFKEQ. TCRdb re-called the 5' RACE reads, yielding one record per CDR3 amino acid sequence without DNA. The sample includes more than 300,000 distinct CDR3 sequences. This clonotype was sampled from a human donor with ulcerative colitis or Crohn's disease, or a healthy co-twin of an affected twin (not recorded which). This sequence joins TRBV4-2 and TRBJ2-6. The sequenced material came from blood. The CDR3 reads CASSQMTLNVLTF.